The clone carrying this TCR beta chain was counted at least ten times. The data belong to a study of T cell repertoires in cytomegalovirus infection. Background on the study: Matching HLA type, along with CMV infection, was indicated by public TCR beta signatures.

TCRdb reanalysed the reads using MiXCR and keeps one entry per CDR3 protein. The table records about 260,000 distinct CDR3 sequences, approximately 13% of them present only once. The CDR3 runs to 15 residues. Germline V gene data show CDR1 as SGHTA and CDR2 as FQGNSA. J lost 8 bases, V lost 2 bases, and 6 bases had no gene match. The source is a human donor in good health (CMV status not recorded). Some clones in this sample may be carry-over from other donors' samples. Sequenced: PBMCs. This chain joins TRBV7-2 and TRBJ1-6; TRBD1 matches 7 bases. The CDR3 sequence is CASSLTGTVDSPLHF. The CDR3 nucleotides are TGTGCCAGCAGCTTAACCGGGACAGTAGATTCACCCCTCCACTTT.